This T cell receptor (beta chain) came from a study of blood T cell repertoires in COVID-19. In the study overall: The United States, Italy and Spain supplied acute and convalescent COVID-19 samples. PBMCs, B-cell-depleted T cells, or T cells were the source of the cDNA or gDNA that made up the material.

This CDR3 region has 15 residues. Using immunoSEQ multiplex PCR, the repertoire was profiled, and TCRdb retains in-frame clones only, with some absent. The table has 100,000 to 110,000 clones, roughly 88% seen once. The sample taken for sequencing was peripheral blood. The V call is TRBV12-2, the J call TRBJ1-2; the table's D gene call, TRBD1, was not cross checked with the DNA. TRBV12-2 corresponds to a pseudogene. This TCR derives from a human donor in a cohort sampled during active COVID-19. The DNA of the CDR3 is TGTGCAAGTCGCTTAGGGAAACAGGAGAACTATGGCTACACCTTC. Translated, it gives CASRLGKQENYGYTF.